This TCR beta chain was captured by sequencing in a study of T cell responses to AZD1222 COVID-19 vaccine. The wider study: Researchers grouped second doses given at about 4 or about 12 weeks into one pool.

This clone was seen just once. V was clipped by 2 bases and J by 2 bases; unmatched bases: 8. This CDR3 is built from 17 residues. Germline V lookup: CDR1 SGDLS, CDR2 YYNGEE. Profiled with immunoSEQ multiplex PCR; TCRdb holds only in-frame clones, not every one. Of around 100,000 clones listed, around 94% are singletons. The chain employs TRBV9 and TRBJ2-7, with 12 bases aligning to TRBD2. The source of this sequence is an adult in good health. The starting material was peripheral blood, obtained on day 0 of AZD1222 vaccination. Written as DNA, the CDR3 is TGTGCCAGCAGCGTGGCTAGCGGGAGGGATCCGCCCTACGAGCAGTACTTC. Translated: CASSVASGRDPPYEQYF.